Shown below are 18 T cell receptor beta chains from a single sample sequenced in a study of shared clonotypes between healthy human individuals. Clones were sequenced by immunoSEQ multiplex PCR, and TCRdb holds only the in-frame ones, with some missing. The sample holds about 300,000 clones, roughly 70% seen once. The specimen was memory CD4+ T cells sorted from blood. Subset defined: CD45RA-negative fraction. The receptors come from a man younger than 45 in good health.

CDR3 bases: TGTGCCAGTAGTATAGTCCCCGGGATAACTGAAGCTTTCTTT. Amino acids: CASSIVPGITEAFF. The chain joins TRBV19 to TRBJ1-1; D is undetermined. Trimming cost V 1 base and J 5 bases, with 11 bases left between them. The CDR3 is 14 residues long. CDR1 LNHDA and CDR2 SQIVND come from the germline V gene (reference sequence).

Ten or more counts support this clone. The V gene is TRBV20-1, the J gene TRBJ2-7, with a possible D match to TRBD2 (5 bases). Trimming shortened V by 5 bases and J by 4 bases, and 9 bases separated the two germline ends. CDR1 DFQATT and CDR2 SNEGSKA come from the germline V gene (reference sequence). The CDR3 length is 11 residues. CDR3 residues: CSAQEDYEQYF. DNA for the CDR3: TGCAGTGCTCAGGAGGATTACGAGCAGTACTTC.

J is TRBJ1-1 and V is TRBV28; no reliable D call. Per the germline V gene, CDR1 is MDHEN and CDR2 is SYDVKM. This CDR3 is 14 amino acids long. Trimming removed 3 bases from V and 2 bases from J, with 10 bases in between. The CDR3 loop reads CASSLGLRNTEAFF. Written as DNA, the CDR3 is TGTGCCAGCAGTTTGGGCCTAAGAAACACTGAAGCTTTCTTT.

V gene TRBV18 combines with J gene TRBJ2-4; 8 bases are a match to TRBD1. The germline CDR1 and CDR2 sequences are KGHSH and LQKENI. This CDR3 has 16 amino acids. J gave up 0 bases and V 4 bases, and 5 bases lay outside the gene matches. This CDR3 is CASSLDRGLAKNIQYF. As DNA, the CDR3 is TGTGCCAGCTCACTCGACAGGGGTCTAGCCAAAAACATTCAGTACTTC.

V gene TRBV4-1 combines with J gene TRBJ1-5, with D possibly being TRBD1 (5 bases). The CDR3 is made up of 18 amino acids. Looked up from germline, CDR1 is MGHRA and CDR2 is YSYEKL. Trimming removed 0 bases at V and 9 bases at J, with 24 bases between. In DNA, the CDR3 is TGCGCCAGCAGCCAAGATCTGGGAACGGGGCTGGGGCCTCCGCCCCAGCATTTT. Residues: CASSQDLGTGLGPPPQHF.

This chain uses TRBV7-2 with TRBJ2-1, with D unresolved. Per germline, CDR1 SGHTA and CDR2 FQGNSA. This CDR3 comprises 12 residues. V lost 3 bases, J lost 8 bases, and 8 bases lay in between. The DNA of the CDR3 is TGTGCCAGCAGCTTTAATAGAGATGAGCAGTTCTTC. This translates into CASSFNRDEQFF.

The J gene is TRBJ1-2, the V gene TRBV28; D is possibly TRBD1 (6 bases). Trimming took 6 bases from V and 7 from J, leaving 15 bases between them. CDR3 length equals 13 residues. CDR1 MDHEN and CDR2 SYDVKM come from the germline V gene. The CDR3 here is CASSLTGFGGYTF. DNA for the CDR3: TGTGCCAGCAGCTTAACAGGGTTTGGTGGCTACACCTTC.

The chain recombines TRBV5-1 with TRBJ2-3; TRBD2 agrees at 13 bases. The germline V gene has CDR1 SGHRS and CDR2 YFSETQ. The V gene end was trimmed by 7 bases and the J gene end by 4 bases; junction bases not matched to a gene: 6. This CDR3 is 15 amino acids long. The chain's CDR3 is CASVKTSGRSDTQYF. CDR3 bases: TGCGCCAGCGTCAAGACTAGCGGGAGGTCAGATACGCAGTATTTT.

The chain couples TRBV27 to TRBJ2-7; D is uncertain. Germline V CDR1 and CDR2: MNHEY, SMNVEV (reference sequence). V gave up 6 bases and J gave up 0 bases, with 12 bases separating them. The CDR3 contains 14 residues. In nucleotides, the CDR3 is TGTGCCAGCAGCCTCCGGCGGACCTCCTACGAGCAGTACTTC. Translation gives CASSLRRTSYEQYF.

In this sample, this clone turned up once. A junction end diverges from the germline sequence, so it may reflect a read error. This CDR3 reads CASSPQGAPNTEAFF. The CDR3, as DNA: TGTGCCAGCTCCCCACAGGGGGCGCCGAACACTGAAGCTTTCTTT. This chain joins TRBV18 and TRBJ1-1; the match to TRBD1 covers 9 bases. CDR1 and CDR2 from the germline V gene are KGHSH and LQKENI. CDR3 size: 15 residues.

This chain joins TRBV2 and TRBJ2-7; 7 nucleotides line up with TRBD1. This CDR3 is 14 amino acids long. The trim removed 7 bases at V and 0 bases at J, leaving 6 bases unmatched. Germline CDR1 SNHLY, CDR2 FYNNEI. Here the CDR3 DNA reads TGTGCCAGCACCCCGGGACAGAGCTCCTACGAGCAGTACTTC. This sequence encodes CASTPGQSSYEQYF.

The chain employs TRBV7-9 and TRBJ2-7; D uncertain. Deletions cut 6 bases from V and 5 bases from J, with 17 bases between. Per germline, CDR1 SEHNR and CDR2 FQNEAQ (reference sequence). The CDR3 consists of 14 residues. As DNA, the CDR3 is TGTGCCAGCAGTCGCCAGTCGGTGAAGAACGAGCAGTACTTC. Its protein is CASSRQSVKNEQYF.

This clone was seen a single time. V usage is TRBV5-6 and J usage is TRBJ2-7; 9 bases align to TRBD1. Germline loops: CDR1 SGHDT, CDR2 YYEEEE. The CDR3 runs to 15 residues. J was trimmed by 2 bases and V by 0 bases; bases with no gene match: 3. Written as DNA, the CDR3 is TGTGCCAGCAGCTTGGAGACAGGGGGTCCCTACGAGCAGTACTTC. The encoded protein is CASSLETGGPYEQYF.

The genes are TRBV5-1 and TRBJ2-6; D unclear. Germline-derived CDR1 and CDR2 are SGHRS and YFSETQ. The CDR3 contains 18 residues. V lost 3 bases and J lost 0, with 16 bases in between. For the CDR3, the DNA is TGCGCCAGCAGCTCCACATCCCCACTCTCCTCTGGGGCCAACGTCCTGACTTTC. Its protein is CASSSTSPLSSGANVLTF.

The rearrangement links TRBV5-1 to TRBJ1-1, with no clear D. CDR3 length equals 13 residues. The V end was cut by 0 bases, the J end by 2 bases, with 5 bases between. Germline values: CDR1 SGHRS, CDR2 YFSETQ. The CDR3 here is CASSLEANTEAFF. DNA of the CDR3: TGCGCCAGCAGCTTGGAGGCTAACACTGAAGCTTTCTTT.

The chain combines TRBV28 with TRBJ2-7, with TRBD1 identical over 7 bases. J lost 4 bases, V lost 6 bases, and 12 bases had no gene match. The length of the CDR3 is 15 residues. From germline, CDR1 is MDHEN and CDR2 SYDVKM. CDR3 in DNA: TGTGCCAGCAGGAGGGGCTCACGACAGGGTTACGAGCAGTACTTC. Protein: CASRRGSRQGYEQYF.

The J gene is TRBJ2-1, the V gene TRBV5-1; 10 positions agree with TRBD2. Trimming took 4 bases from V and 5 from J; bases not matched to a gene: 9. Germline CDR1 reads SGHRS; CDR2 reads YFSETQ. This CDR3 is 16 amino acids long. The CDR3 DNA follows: TGCGCCAGCAGCCCTCAACAAGCGGGAGGGAACAATGAGCAGTTCTTC. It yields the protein CASSPQQAGGNNEQFF. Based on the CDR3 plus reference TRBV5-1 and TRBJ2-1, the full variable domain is KAGVTQTPRYLIKTRGQQVTLSCSPISGHRSVSWYQQTPGQGLQFLFEYFSETQRNKGNFPGRFSGRQFSNSRSEMNVSTLELGDSALYLCASSPQQAGGNNEQFFGPGTRLTVL.

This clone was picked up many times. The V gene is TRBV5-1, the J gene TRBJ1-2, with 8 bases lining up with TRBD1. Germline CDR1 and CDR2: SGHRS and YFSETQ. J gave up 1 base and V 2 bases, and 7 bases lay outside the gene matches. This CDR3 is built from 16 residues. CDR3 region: CASSFVTGADNYGYTF. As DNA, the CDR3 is TGCGCCAGCAGCTTTGTGACAGGGGCAGATAACTATGGCTACACCTTC.